This TCR beta chain is drawn from a study of cytomegalovirus exposure and HLA in healthy donors. The CDR3 is 14 amino acids. V was clipped by 6 bases and J by 0 bases, with 9 bases between them. Germline V gene data show CDR1 as MNHEY and CDR2 as SMNVEV (reference sequence). General study results and limits: TCR beta V- and J-gene trimming, according to a later analysis, was linked to a missense DCLRE1C variant. Confirmation was obtained in vitro that three CMV-associated chains are specific for CMV antigens. Immune exposure was documented only through CMV serostatus.

A remark on this clone: Antigen: not known. The sample carries other DNA sequences with the same CDR3.

With 60 Vbeta and 13 Jbeta primers, the PCR was carried out. Profiling relied on immunoSEQ multiplex PCR, and the TCRdb table lists in-frame clones only, not all of them. The repertoire holds 140,000 to 150,000 clones, with over 70% as singletons. The clonotype comes from a man aged 25-45 years in good health and CMV-seronegative. The source material was PBMCs. The chain carries TRBV27 and TRBJ1-5; TRBD1 might be the D (5 bases). The CDR3 spells CASSLGGSNQPQHF. CDR3 in DNA: TGTGCCAGCAGCCTGGGGGGTAGCAATCAGCCCCAGCATTTT.